This TCR beta chain was found in a study of T cell responses to AZD1222 COVID-19 vaccine. Broader study findings: Mapped onto spike, vaccine-associated CD4 TCRs spanned it and were dominant at 160-218 and 743-854. Repertoire sampling occurred only after the peak T cell response.

Notes on this clone: The antigen is unknown.

The CDR3 extends over 15 amino acids. CDR1 SNHLY and CDR2 FYNNEI come from the germline V gene. The ends lost 2 bases at V and 2 bases at J; junction bases unmatched: 1. The method was immunoSEQ multiplex PCR; TCRdb's version includes in-frame clones alone and lacks a portion of them. In the table there are some 130,000 clones, 90% to 95% of which are singletons. The sequence was obtained from an adult who received the AZD1222 COVID-19 vaccine. Sample: peripheral blood, taken 28 days after the second AZD1222 dose. The J gene is TRBJ1-5, the V gene TRBV2, with 9 bases identical to TRBD1. CDR3 bases: TGTGCCAGCAGTGAACACAGGGGGCGCAATCAGCCCCAGCATTTT. Its translation: CASSEHRGRNQPQHF.